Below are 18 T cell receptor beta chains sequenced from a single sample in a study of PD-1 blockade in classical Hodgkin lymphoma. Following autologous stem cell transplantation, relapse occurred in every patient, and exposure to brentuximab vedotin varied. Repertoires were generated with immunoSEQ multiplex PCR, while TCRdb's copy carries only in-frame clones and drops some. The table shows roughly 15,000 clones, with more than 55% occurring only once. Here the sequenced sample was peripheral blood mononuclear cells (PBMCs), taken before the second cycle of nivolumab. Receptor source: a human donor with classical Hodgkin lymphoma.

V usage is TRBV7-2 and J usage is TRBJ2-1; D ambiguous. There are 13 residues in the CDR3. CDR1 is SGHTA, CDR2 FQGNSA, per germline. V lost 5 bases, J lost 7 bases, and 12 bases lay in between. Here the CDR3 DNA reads TGTGCCAGCAGCGACCAACCTAGAAATGAGCAGTTCTTC. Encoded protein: CASSDQPRNEQFF.

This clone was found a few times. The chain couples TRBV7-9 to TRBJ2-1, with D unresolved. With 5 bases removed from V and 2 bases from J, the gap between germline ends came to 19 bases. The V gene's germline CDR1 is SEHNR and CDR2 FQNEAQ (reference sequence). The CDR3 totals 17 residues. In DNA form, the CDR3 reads TGTGCCAGCAGCACACCCCCCGATCTACGACCCTACAATGAGCAGTTCTTC. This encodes CASSTPPDLRPYNEQFF.

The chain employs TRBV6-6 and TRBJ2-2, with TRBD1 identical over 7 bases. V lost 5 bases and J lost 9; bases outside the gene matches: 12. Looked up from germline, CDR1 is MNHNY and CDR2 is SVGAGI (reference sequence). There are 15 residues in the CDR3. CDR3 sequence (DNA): TGTGCCAGCAGTGCCAAAAACAGGGGATCACGGGAGCTGTTTTTT. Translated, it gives CASSAKNRGSRELFF.

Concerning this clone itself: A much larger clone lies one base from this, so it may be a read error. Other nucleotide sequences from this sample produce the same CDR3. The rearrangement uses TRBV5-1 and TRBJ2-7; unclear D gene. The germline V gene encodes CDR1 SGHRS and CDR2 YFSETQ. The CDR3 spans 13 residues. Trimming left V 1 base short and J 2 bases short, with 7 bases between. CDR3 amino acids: CASSLKDTYEQYF. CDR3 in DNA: TGCGCCAGCAGCTTGAAGGATACCTACGAGCAGTACTTC.

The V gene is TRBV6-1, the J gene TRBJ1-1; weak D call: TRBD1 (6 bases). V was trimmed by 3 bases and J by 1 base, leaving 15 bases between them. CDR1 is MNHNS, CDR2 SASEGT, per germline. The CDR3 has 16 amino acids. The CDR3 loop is CASSEGGGWGNTEAFF. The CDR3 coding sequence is TGTGCCAGCAGTGAGGGTGGGGGCTGGGGGAACACTGAAGCTTTCTTT.

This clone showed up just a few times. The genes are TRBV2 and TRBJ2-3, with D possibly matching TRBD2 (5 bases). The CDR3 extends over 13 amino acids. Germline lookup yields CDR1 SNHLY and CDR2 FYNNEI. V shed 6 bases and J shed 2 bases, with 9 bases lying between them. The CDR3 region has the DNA TGTGCCAGCAGCCGGGGTTACACAGATACGCAGTATTTT. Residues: CASSRGYTDTQYF.

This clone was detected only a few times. The CDR3 loop reads CASSITGRMDNYGYTF. CDR3 coding DNA: TGTGCCAGCAGTATAACGGGCCGGATGGATAACTATGGCTACACCTTC. The V and J genes are TRBV28 and TRBJ1-2, with D hard to call. V dropped 5 bases and J dropped 1 base, with 17 bases sitting between them. Per germline, CDR1 MDHEN and CDR2 SYDVKM. This CDR3 comprises 16 residues.

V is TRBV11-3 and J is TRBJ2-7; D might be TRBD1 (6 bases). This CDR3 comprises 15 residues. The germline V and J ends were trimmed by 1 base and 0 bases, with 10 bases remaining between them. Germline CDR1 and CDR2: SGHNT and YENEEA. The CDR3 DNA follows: TGTGCCAGCAGCTTAGGGCAGGGGAGCTCCTACGAGCAGTACTTC. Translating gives CASSLGQGSSYEQYF.

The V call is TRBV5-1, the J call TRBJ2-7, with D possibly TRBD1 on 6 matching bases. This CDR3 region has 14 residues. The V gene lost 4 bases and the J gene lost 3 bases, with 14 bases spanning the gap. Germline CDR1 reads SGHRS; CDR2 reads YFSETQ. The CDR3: CASSEVGANYEQYF. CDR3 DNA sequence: TGCGCCAGCAGCGAGGTGGGGGCCAACTACGAGCAGTACTTC. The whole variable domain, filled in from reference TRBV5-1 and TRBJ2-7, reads KAGVTQTPRYLIKTRGQQVTLSCSPISGHRSVSWYQQTPGQGLQFLFEYFSETQRNKGNFPGRFSGRQFSNSRSEMNVSTLELGDSALYLCASSEVGANYEQYFGPGTRLTVT.

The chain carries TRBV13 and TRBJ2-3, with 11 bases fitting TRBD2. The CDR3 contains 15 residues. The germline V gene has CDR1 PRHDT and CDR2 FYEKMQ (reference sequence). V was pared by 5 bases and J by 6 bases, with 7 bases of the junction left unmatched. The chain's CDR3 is CASSPSSGRMDTQYF. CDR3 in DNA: TGTGCCAGCAGCCCCTCTAGCGGGAGGATGGATACGCAGTATTTT.

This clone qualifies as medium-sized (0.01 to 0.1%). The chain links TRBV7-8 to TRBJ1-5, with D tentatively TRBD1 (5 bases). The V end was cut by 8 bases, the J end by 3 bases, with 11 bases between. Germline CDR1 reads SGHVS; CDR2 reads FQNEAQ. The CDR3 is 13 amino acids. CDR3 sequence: CASGRGNNQPQHF. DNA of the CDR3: TGTGCCAGCGGGAGGGGCAACAATCAGCCCCAGCATTTT.

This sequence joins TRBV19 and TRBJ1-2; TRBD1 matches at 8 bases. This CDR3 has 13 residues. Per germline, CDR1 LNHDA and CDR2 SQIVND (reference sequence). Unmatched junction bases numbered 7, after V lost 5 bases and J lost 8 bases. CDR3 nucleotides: TGTGCCAGTAGTTCCCGGACAGGGCGAGGCTACACCTTC. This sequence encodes CASSSRTGRGYTF.

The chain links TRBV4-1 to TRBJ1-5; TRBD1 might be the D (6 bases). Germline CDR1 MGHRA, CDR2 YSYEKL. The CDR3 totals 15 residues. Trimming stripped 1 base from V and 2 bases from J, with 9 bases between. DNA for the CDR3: TGCGCCAGCAGCCAAGTACAGGGTCGCAATCAGCCCCAGCATTTT. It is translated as CASSQVQGRNQPQHF.

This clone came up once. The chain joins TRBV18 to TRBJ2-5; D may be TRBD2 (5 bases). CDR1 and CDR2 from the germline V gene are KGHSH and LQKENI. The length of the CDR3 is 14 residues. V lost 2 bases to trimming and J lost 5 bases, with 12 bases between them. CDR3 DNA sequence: TGTGCCAGCTCACCAAGCTCTAGCAGGGAGACCCAGTACTTC. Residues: CASSPSSSRETQYF.

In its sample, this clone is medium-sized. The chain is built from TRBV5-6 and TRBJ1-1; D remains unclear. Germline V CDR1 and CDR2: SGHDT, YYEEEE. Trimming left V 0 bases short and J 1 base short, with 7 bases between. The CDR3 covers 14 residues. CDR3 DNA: TGTGCCAGCAGCTTGGGGGGATCGAACACTGAAGCTTTCTTT. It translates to CASSLGGSNTEAFF. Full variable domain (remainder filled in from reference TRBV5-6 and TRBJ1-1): DAGVTQSPTHLIKTRGQQVTLRCSPKSGHDTVSWYQQALGQGPQFIFQYYEEEERQRGNFPDRFSGHQFPNYSSELNVNALLLGDSALYLCASSLGGSNTEAFFGQGTRLTVV.

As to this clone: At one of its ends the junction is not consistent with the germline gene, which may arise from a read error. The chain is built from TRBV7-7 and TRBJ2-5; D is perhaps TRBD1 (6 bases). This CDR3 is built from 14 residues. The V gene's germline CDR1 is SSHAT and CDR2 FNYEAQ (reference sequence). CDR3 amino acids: CASSPGTRGETQYF. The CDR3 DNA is TGTGCTAGCAGCCCAGGGACAAGGGGAGAGACCCAGTACTTC.

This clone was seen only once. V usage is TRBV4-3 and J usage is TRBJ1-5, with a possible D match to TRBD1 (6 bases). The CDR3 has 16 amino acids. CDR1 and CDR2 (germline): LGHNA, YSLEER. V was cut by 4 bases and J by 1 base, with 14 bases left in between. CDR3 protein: CASSLTGSSSNQPQHF. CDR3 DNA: TGCGCCAGCAGCCTTACAGGGAGTAGCAGCAATCAGCCCCAGCATTTT.

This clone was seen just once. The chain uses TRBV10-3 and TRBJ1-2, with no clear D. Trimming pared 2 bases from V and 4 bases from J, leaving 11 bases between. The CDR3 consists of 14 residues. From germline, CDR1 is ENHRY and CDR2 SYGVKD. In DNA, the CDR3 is TGTGCCATCAGTGAGAGTCCGAGGACCTATGGCTACACCTTC. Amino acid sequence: CAISESPRTYGYTF.